This T cell receptor beta chain was sequenced for a study of OX40 agonist ivuxolimab in advanced cancers. V dropped 6 bases and J dropped 0 bases, with 12 bases sitting between them. CDR3 length: 15 residues. The germline V gene encodes CDR1 MNHEY and CDR2 SMNVEV (reference sequence). This clone has just a few counts. Libraries were prepared by immunoSEQ multiplex PCR; TCRdb keeps only in-frame clonotypes and omits some of them. The sample carries fewer than 40,000 clones, 65% to 80% recorded once. Source: CD4+ or CD8+ T cells sorted from blood, taken in a trial of the OX40 agonist ivuxolimab. This TCR was sampled from an adult with an advanced solid tumor such as melanoma, head and neck, liver or kidney cancer. The V gene is TRBV27, the J gene TRBJ2-1; a weak D match, TRBD2 (6 bases). For the CDR3, the DNA is TGTGCCAGCAGGGTAGCGGCCCCCTCCTACAATGAGCAGTTCTTC. Its protein product is CASRVAAPSYNEQFF.